This paragraph reports one TCR beta chain. Trimming removed 7 bases from V and 3 bases from J; junction bases left unmatched: 13. Germline lookup yields CDR1 MGHRA and CDR2 YSYEKL. The CDR3 runs 16 residues. Sequenced by immunoSEQ multiplex PCR; TCRdb stores in-frame clones only, minus some. Counted here are 200,000 to 250,000 clones, about 90% occurring once; the ten biggest clones make up less than 3%. The data were taken from a study of blood T cell repertoires in COVID-19. About the research overall: PBMCs, B-cell-depleted T cells, or T cells provided the cDNA or gDNA that made up the material.

The chain uses TRBV4-1 and TRBJ2-3; 7 nucleotides line up with TRBD1. Sequencing used peripheral blood. The receptor was derived from a man between 25 and 39 years old with COVID-19, enrolled during active disease. The CDR3 loop is CASTRRRDRETDTQYF. The DNA for the CDR3 is TGCGCCAGCACCCGCCGAAGAGACAGGGAAACAGATACGCAGTATTTT.